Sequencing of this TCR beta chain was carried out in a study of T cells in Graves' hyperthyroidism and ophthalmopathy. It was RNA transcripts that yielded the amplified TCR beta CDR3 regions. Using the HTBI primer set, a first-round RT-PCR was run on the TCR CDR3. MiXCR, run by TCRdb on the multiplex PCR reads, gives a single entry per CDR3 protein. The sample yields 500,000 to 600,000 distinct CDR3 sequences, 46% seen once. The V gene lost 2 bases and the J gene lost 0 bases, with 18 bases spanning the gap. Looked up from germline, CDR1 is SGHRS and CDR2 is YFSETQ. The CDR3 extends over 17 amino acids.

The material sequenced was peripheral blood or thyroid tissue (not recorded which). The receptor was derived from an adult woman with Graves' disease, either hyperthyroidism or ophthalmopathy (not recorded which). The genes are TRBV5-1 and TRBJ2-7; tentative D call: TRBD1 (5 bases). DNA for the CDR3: TGCGCCAGCAGCTTTGGAGAACAGGCAAGAAACTCCTACGAGCAGTACTTC. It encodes CASSFGEQARNSYEQYF. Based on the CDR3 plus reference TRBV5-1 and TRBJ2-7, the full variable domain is KAGVTQTPRYLIKTRGQQVTLSCSPISGHRSVSWYQQTPGQGLQFLFEYFSETQRNKGNFPGRFSGRQFSNSRSEMNVSTLELGDSALYLCASSFGEQARNSYEQYFGPGTRLTVT.